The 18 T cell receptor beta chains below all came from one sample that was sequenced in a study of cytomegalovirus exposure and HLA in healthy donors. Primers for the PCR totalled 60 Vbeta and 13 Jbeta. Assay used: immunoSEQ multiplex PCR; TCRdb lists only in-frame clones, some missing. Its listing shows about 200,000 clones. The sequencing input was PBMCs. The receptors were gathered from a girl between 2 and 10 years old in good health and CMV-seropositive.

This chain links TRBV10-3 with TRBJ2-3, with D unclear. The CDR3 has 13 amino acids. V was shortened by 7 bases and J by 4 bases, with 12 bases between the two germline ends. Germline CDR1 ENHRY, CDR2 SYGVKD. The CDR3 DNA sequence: TGTGCCATCACCTTGACTGTTTCAGATACGCAGTATTTT. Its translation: CAITLTVSDTQYF.

The CDR3 is CASSHPSTILSYEQYF. DNA for the CDR3: TGTGCCAGCAGCCACCCGTCCACGATATTATCCTACGAGCAGTACTTC. The V gene is TRBV4-2, the J gene TRBJ2-5; D gene ambiguous. The J call could be wrong; TRBJ2-7 is a better fit for the DNA end. Germline CDR1 is LGHNA and CDR2 is YNFKEQ. The CDR3 runs 16 residues.

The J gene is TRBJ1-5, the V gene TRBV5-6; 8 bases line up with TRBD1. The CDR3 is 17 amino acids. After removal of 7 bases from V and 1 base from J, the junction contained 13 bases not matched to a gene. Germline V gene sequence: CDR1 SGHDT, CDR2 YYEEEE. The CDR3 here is CASALYRGDLSNQPQHF. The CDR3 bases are TGTGCCAGCGCCTTATACAGGGGGGATCTCAGCAATCAGCCCCAGCATTTT.

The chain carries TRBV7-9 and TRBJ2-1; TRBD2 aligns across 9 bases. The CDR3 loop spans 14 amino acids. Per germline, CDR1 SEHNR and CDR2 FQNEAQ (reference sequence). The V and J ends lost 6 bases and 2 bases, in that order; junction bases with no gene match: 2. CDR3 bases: TGTGCCAGCAGTTCTAGCGGGACCTACAATGAGCAGTTCTTC. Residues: CASSSSGTYNEQFF.

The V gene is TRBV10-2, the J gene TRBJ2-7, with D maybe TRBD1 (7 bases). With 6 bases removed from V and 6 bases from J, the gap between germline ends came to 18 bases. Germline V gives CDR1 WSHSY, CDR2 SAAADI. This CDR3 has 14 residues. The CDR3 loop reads CASSGAEGALEQYF. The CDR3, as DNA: TGCGCCAGCAGCGGGGCGGAGGGGGCCCTCGAGCAGTACTTC.

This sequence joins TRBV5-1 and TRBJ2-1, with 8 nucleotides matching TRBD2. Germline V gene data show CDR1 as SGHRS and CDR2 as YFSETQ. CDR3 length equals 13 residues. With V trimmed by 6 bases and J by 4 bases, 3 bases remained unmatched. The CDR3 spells CASNSGVYNEQFF. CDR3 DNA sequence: TGCGCCAGCAATAGCGGGGTATACAATGAGCAGTTCTTC.

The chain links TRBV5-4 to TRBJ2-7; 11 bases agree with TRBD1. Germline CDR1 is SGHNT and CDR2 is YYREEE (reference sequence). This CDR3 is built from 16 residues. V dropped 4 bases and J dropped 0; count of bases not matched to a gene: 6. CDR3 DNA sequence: TGTGCCAGCAGCCCTAGGACAGGGGGCCCCTCCTACGAGCAGTACTTC. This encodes CASSPRTGGPSYEQYF. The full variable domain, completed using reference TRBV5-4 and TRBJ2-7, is ETGVTQSPTHLIKTRGQQVTLRCSSQSGHNTVSWYQQALGQGPQFIFQYYREEENGRGNFPPRFSGLQFPNYSSELNVNALELDDSALYLCASSPRTGGPSYEQYFGPGTRLTVT.

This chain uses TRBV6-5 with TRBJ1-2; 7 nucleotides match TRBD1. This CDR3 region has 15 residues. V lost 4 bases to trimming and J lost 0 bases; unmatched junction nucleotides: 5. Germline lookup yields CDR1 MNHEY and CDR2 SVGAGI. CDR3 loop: CASSSRTGANYGYTF. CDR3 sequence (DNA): TGTGCCAGCAGTTCCCGGACAGGAGCTAACTATGGCTACACCTTC.

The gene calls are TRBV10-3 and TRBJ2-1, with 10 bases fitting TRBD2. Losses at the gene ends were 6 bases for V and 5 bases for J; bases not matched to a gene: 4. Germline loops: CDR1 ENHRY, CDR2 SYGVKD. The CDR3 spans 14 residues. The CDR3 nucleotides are TGTGCCATCAGGGGGACTAGCGACAACAATGAGCAGTTCTTC. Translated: CAIRGTSDNNEQFF.

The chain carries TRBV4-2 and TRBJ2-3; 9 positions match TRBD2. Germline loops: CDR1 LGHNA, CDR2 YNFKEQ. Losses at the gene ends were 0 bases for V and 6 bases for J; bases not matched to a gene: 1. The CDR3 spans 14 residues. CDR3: CASSQDGTSDTQYF. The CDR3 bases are TGTGCCAGCAGCCAAGATGGGACTAGCGATACGCAGTATTTT.

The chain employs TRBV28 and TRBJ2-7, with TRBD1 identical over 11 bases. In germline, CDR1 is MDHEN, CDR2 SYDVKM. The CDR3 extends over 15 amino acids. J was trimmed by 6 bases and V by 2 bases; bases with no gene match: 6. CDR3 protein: CASSLPGTGGPEQYF. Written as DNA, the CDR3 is TGTGCCAGCAGTTTACCCGGGACAGGGGGACCCGAGCAGTACTTC.

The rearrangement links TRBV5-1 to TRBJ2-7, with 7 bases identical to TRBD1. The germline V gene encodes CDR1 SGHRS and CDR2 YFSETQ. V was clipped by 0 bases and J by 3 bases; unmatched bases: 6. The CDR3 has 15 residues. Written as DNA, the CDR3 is TGCGCCAGCAGCTTGGTGGGGGCAGGGGGCTACGAGCAGTACTTC. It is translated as CASSLVGAGGYEQYF.

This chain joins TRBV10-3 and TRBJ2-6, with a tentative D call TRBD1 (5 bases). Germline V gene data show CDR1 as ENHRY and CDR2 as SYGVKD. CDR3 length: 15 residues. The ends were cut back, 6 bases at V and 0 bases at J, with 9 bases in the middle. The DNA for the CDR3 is TGTGCCATCAGCCAGGGCAGCTCTGGGGCCAACGTCCTGACTTTC. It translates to CAISQGSSGANVLTF.

CDR3: CASSYLGATNNEQFF. In DNA, the CDR3 is TGTGCCAGCAGTTACCTAGGCGCGACGAACAATGAGCAGTTCTTC. This chain links TRBV6-5 with TRBJ2-1, with unresolved D. The V gene lost 2 bases and the J gene lost 5 bases, with 13 bases spanning the gap. The CDR3 covers 15 residues. Germline CDR1 reads MNHEY; CDR2 reads SVGAGI.

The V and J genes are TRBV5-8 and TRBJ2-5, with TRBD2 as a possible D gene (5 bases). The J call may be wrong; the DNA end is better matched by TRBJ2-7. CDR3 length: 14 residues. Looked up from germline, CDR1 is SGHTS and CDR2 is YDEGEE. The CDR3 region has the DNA TGTGCCAGCAGCTTGTGGGGAGAGGCCTACGAGCAGTACTTC. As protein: CASSLWGEAYEQYF.

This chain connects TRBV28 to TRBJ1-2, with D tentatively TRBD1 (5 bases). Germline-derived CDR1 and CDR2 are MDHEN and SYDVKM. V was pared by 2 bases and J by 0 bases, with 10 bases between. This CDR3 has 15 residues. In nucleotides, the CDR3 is TGTGCCAGCAGTTTAGGGGGGGTGGCTAACTATGGCTACACCTTC. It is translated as CASSLGGVANYGYTF.

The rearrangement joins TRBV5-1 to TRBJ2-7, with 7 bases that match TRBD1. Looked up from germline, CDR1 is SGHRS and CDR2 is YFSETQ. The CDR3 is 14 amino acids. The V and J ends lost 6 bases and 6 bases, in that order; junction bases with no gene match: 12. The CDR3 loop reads CASTTRQGQGEQYF. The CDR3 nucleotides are TGCGCCAGCACCACCCGACAGGGTCAGGGCGAGCAGTACTTC.

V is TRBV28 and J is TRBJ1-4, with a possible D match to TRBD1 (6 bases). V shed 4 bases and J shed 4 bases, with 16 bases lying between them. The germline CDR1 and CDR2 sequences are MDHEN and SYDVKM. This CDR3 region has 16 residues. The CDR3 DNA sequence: TGTGCCAGCAGTTGGTCCACGGACAGATTTAATGAAAAACTGTTTTTT. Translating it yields CASSWSTDRFNEKLFF.